A selection of T cell receptor beta chains follows, all from one sample in a study of T cell changes during pregnancy in multiple sclerosis. Profiled with immunoSEQ multiplex PCR; TCRdb holds only in-frame clones, not every one. The repertoire holds 53,000 or so clones, under 95% seen once, with around 0.6% in the top ten. The sequencing here drew on CD4+ T cells from peripheral blood mononuclear cells, taken in the second trimester of pregnancy. The receptor source for this set is a female donor with multiple sclerosis, enrolled in a pregnancy study. Each CDR3 is given with its conserved first and last residue. D genes are given only for firm matches. Some rows mark clone size as missing; the rest say once, few, many or name a class of expanded clone.

j_call	v_call	d_call	clone_size	cdr3_aa	cdr3_nt
TRBJ1-1	TRBV7-2	TRBD1	.	CASSLDPGGITEAFF	TGTGCCAGCAGCTTAGATCCAGGGGGCATCACTGAAGCTTTCTTT
TRBJ1-6	TRBV7-2	.	once	CASSLVFGGPDNSPLHF	TGTGCCAGCAGCTTAGTTTTCGGGGGACCGGATAATTCACCCCTCCACTTT
TRBJ1-1	TRBV19	.	.	CASSISVNTEAFF	TGTGCCAGTAGTATTTCGGTGAACACTGAAGCTTTCTTT
TRBJ2-3	TRBV14	TRBD2	.	CASSQQAGGVSSDTQYF	TGTGCCAGCAGCCAGCAAGCGGGGGGGGTATCGTCAGATACGCAGTATTTT
TRBJ2-1	TRBV7-2	.	once	CASMDRNYNEQFF	TGTGCCAGCATGGACAGAAACTACAATGAGCAGTTCTTC
TRBJ1-1	TRBV7-3	TRBD1	.	CASSMTGDTEAFF	TGTGCCAGCAGCATGACAGGGGACACTGAAGCTTTCTTT
TRBJ1-2	TRBV2	TRBD1	.	CASSEASGGYYGYTF	TGTGCCAGCAGTGAAGCGTCAGGGGGGTACTATGGCTACACCTTC
TRBJ1-5	TRBV18	.	.	CASSPARRAGNQPQHF	TGTGCCAGCTCTCCCGCCCGGCGGGCAGGCAATCAGCCCCAGCATTTT
TRBJ1-2	TRBV2	.	.	CASSEAIGELGGYTF	TGTGCCAGCAGTGAAGCGATCGGGGAACTCGGAGGCTACACCTTC
TRBJ1-2	TRBV4-1	.	.	CASSQEGGYGYTF	TGCGCCAGCAGCCAAGAAGGGGGCTATGGCTACACCTTC
TRBJ2-3	TRBV29-1	.	.	CSVEGPDTQYF	TGCAGCGTTGAAGGGCCGGATACGCAGTATTTT
TRBJ2-7	TRBV4-3	TRBD2	once	CASSQSGLVVGEQYF	TGCGCCAGCAGCCAATCGGGACTAGTCGTCGGCGAGCAGTACTTC
TRBJ2-1	TRBV14	.	.	CASSQARGREQFF	TGTGCCAGCAGCCAAGCACGAGGGAGAGAGCAGTTCTTC
TRBJ1-5	TRBV10-3	.	.	CAAGDQPQHF	TGTGCCGCAGGGGATCAGCCCCAGCATTTT
TRBJ1-2	TRBV7-2	.	.	CASSLGQGYGYTF	TGTGCCAGCAGCTTAGGGCAGGGTTATGGCTACACCTTC
TRBJ1-2	TRBV15	.	.	CATSQVNYGYTF	TGTGCCACCAGCCAGGTTAACTATGGCTACACCTTC
TRBJ1-5	TRBV7-8	TRBD1	.	CASAQDRAQPQHF	TGTGCCAGCGCCCAAGACAGGGCTCAGCCCCAGCATTTT
TRBJ2-1	TRBV5-6	.	.	CASSLVSGYNEQFF	TGTGCCAGCAGCTTGGTCAGCGGGTACAATGAGCAGTTCTTC
TRBJ2-6	TRBV5-6	TRBD1	.	CASSLIVAQGTGANVLTF	TGTGCCAGCAGCCTAATTGTGGCACAGGGGACCGGGGCCAACGTCCTGACTTTC
TRBJ1-4	TRBV19	.	.	CASSLGQTASTNEKLFF	TGTGCCAGTAGTCTCGGACAGACGGCCTCAACTAATGAAAAACTGTTTTTT
TRBJ1-2	TRBV5-5	TRBD1	.	CASSLTGATHNYGYTF	TGTGCCAGCAGCTTGACAGGGGCCACCCATAACTATGGCTACACCTTC
TRBJ1-3	TRBV19	.	.	CASSIVGANSGNTIYF	TGTGCCAGTAGTATTGTAGGGGCGAACTCTGGAAACACCATATATTTT
TRBJ2-3	TRBV10-3	TRBD2	few	CAITPGGRTDTQYF	TGTGCTATCACTCCTGGCGGGAGAACAGATACGCAGTATTTT
TRBJ2-5	TRBV27	.	.	CASSAGLRETQYF	TGTGCCAGCAGTGCCGGGTTACGAGAGACCCAGTACTTC
TRBJ2-5	TRBV9	.	once	CASSVWPTVQETQYF	TGTGCCAGCAGCGTATGGCCGACAGTCCAAGAGACCCAGTACTTC
TRBJ2-1	TRBV15	TRBD2	.	CATSRDRMGLAGANEQFF	TGTGCCACCAGCAGAGATCGAATGGGGCTAGCGGGGGCCAATGAGCAGTTCTTC
TRBJ1-1	TRBV7-9	.	.	CASSSTLNTEAFF	TGTGCCAGCAGTTCCACTTTGAACACTGAAGCTTTCTTT
TRBJ1-5	TRBV2	TRBD1	.	CAGSNGQGYQPQHF	TGTGCCGGTTCTAATGGACAGGGGTATCAGCCCCAGCATTTT
TRBJ1-1	TRBV14	.	.	CASSQADYAQNTEAFF	TGTGCCAGCAGCCAAGCGGACTATGCTCAAAACACTGAAGCTTTCTTT
TRBJ1-1	TRBV5-1	TRBD1	once	CASSKDRGRVDTEAFF	TGCGCCAGCAGCAAGGACAGGGGGCGCGTGGACACTGAAGCTTTCTTT
TRBJ1-2	TRBV19	.	.	CASRYGGQGPYGYTF	TGTGCCAGTAGGTATGGGGGCCAGGGCCCTTATGGCTACACCTTC
TRBJ1-2	TRBV13	TRBD1	.	CASSLGPGTGVNYGYTF	TGTGCCAGCAGCTTAGGCCCCGGGACAGGGGTTAACTATGGCTACACCTTC
TRBJ2-2	TRBV21-1	.	.	CASSKVGRGVGEGGELFF	TGTGCCAGCAGCAAAGTGGGGCGGGGGGTTGGGGAAGGCGGGGAGCTGTTTTTT
TRBJ1-3	TRBV7-2	TRBD1	.	CASSLDRGHGNTIYF	TGTGCCAGCAGCTTAGACAGGGGGCACGGAAACACCATATATTTT
TRBJ1-2	TRBV6-1	.	.	CASSDGVGGYTF	TGTGCCAGCTCGGACGGGGTAGGGGGCTACACCTTC
TRBJ1-5	TRBV19	.	.	CASLSGRNQPQHF	TGTGCCAGCCTCAGCGGCCGGAATCAGCCCCAGCATTTT
TRBJ2-7	TRBV6-6	TRBD1	.	CASSLRTGTYEQYF	TGTGCCAGCAGTTTACGGACAGGCACCTACGAGCAGTACTTC
TRBJ2-5	TRBV29-1	TRBD1	once	CSVKPPGQRWETQYF	TGCAGCGTTAAGCCCCCGGGACAGCGGTGGGAGACCCAGTACTTC
TRBJ1-5	TRBV5-6	.	.	CASSLRVVSQPQHF	TGTGCCAGCAGCTTGCGAGTCGTAAGCCAGCCCCAGCATTTT
TRBJ2-2	TRBV14	.	once	CASSQDFGRALPTGELFF	TGTGCCAGCAGCCAAGATTTCGGGCGGGCCCTCCCCACCGGGGAGCTGTTTTTT
TRBJ2-1	TRBV5-1	TRBD1	.	CASSVGQGAGGEQFF	TGCGCCAGCAGCGTGGGACAGGGGGCGGGGGGTGAGCAGTTCTTC
TRBJ2-1	TRBV7-2	.	.	CASSPQRVGTNEQFF	TGTGCCAGCAGCCCGCAGCGGGTTGGAACGAATGAGCAGTTCTTC
TRBJ2-5	TRBV7-8	TRBD1	.	CASSLLGQGMETQYF	TGTGCCAGCAGCTTATTGGGACAGGGTATGGAGACCCAGTACTTC
TRBJ2-5	TRBV5-7	TRBD1	few	CASSSKTKKGQPQETQYF	TGTGCCAGCAGCTCCAAAACGAAGAAGGGACAGCCGCAAGAGACCCAGTACTTC
TRBJ2-5	TRBV6-5	.	.	CASSQGVAETQYF	TGTGCCAGCAGTCAAGGGGTTGCAGAGACCCAGTACTTC
TRBJ2-3	TRBV6-1	.	.	CASIGGGPKDTQYF	TGTGCCAGCATTGGGGGGGGGCCGAAAGATACGCAGTATTTT
TRBJ1-4	TRBV18	TRBD1	.	CASSLGQGPLGEKLFF	TGTGCCAGCTCACTCGGACAGGGCCCCCTTGGTGAAAAACTGTTTTTT
TRBJ1-2	TRBV4-1	TRBD1	.	CASSPRGQGANGYTF	TGCGCCAGCAGCCCAAGAGGACAGGGGGCGAATGGCTACACCTTC
TRBJ1-5	TRBV5-1	.	.	CASSLEGWGAQPQHF	TGCGCCAGCAGCTTGGAAGGGTGGGGAGCGCAGCCCCAGCATTTT
TRBJ1-4	TRBV7-2	.	.	CASTLTGDSNEKLFF	TGTGCCAGCACCCTTACGGGAGACAGTAATGAAAAACTGTTTTTT
TRBJ2-7	TRBV6-6	TRBD1	.	CASTRQGGKIYEQYF	TGTGCCAGCACCAGACAGGGGGGGAAGATCTACGAGCAGTACTTC
TRBJ2-4	TRBV6-7	.	.	CASSLRGKNIQYF	TGTGCCAGCAGCCTAAGGGGGAAAAACATTCAGTACTTC
TRBJ2-7	TRBV27	.	.	CAIPTASYEQYF	TGTGCCATCCCGACAGCCTCCTACGAGCAGTACTTC
TRBJ2-6	TRBV19	.	.	CASSNRQAGPGANVLTF	TGTGCCAGTAGTAATAGACAGGCTGGCCCTGGGGCCAACGTCCTGACTTTC
TRBJ2-7	TRBV9	TRBD1	once	CASSVGDRVYYEQYF	TGTGCCAGCAGCGTTGGGGACAGGGTATACTACGAGCAGTACTTC
TRBJ2-1	TRBV19	TRBD2	.	CASSIDRRIGGGGRDEQFF	TGTGCCAGTAGTATAGATCGAAGAATTGGCGGGGGGGGCCGCGATGAGCAGTTCTTC
TRBJ1-6	TRBV7-2	.	few	CASSLSGSGLIRTLHF	TGTGCCAGCAGCTTATCAGGGTCTGGTCTGATTCGAACCCTCCACTTT
TRBJ1-2	TRBV12-5	TRBD1	.	CASGLATGVRGYTF	TGTGCTAGTGGTTTGGCGACAGGGGTGCGGGGCTACACCTTC
TRBJ1-1	TRBV30	TRBD1	few	CAWSVASLKDRGTKAFF	TGTGCCTGGAGTGTCGCAAGTCTAAAGGACAGGGGTACAAAAGCTTTCTTT
TRBJ2-1	TRBV5-8	TRBD2	.	CASSSLTGTSRANRDEQFF	TGTGCCAGCAGCTCGCTAACCGGGACTAGCCGTGCTAACCGCGATGAGCAGTTCTTC